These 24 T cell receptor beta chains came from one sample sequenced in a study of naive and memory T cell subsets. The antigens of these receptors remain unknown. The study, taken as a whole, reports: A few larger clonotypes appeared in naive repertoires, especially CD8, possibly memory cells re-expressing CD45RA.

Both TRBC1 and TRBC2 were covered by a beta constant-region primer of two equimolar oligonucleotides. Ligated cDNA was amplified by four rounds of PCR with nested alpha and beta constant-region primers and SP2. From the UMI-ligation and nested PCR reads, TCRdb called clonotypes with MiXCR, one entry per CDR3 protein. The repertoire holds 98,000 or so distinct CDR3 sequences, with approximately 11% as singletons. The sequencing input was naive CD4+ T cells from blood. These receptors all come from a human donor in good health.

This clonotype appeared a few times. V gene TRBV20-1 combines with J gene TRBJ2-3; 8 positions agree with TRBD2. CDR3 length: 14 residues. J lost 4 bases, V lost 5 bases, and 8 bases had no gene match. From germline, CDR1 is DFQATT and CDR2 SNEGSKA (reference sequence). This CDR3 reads CSAPRAGVADTQYF. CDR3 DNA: TGCAGTGCTCCCAGAGCGGGAGTAGCAGATACGCAGTATTTT.

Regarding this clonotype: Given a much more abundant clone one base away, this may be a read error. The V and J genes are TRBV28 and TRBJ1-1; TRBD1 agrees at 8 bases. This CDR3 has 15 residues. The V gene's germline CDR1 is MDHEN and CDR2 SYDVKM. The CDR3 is CASSLPGQGRPEASF. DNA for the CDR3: TGTGCCAGCAGTTTACCCGGACAGGGTCGTCCCGAAGCTTCCTTT. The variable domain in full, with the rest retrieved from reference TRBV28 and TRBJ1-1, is DVKVTQSSRYLVKRTGEKVFLECVQDMDHENMFWYRQDPGLGLRLIYFSYDVKMKEKGDIPEGYSVSREKKERFSLILESASTNQTSMYLCASSLPGQGRPEASFGQGTRLTVV.

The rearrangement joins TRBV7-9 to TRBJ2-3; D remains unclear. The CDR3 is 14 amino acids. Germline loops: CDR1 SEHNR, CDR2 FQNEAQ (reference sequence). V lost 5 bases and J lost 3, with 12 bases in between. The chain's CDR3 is CASSVRERTDTQYF. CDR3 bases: TGTGCCAGCAGCGTCCGAGAGAGAACAGATACGCAGTATTTT.

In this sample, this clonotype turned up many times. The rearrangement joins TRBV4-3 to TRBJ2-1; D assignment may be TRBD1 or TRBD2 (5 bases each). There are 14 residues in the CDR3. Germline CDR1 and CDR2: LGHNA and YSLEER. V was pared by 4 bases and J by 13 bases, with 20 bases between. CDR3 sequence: CASSPSAPRGSQFF. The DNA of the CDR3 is TGCGCCAGCAGCCCCTCCGCCCCGAGGGGATCACAGTTCTTC.

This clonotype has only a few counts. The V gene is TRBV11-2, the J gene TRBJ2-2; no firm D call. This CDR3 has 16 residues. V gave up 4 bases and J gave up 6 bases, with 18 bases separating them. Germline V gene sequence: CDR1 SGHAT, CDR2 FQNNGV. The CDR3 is CASSSSARRAAGELFF. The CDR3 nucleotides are TGTGCCAGCAGCTCCTCAGCGCGCCGGGCGGCCGGGGAGCTGTTTTTT.

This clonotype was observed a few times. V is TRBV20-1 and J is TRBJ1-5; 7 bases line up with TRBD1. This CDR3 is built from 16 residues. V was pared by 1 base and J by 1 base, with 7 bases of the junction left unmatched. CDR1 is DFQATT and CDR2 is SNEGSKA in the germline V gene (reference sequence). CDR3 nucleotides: TGCAGTGCTAGAGCCCAACAGGGGATAAGCAATCAGCCCCAGCATTTT. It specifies CSARAQQGISNQPQHF.

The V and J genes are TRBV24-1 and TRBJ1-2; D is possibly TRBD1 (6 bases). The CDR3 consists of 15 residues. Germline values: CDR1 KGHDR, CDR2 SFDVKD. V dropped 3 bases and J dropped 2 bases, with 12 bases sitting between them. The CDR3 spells CATSDPQGLNYGYTF. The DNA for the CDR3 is TGTGCCACCAGTGATCCACAGGGCCTCAACTATGGCTACACCTTC.

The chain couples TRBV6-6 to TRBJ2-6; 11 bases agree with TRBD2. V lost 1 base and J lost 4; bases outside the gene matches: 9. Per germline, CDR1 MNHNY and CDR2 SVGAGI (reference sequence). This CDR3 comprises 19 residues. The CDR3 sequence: CASSYFPLAGASGANVLTF. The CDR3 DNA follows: TGTGCCAGCAGTTACTTCCCACTAGCGGGAGCATCAGGGGCCAACGTCCTGACTTTC.

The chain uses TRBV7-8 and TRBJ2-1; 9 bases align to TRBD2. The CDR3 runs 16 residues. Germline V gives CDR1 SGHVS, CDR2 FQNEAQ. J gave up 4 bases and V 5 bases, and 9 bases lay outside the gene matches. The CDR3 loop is CASSSRPTSGYNEQFF. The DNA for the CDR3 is TGTGCCAGCAGCAGCCGCCCGACTAGCGGTTACAATGAGCAGTTCTTC. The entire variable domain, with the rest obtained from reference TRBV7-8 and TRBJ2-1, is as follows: GAGVSQSPRYKVAKRGQDVALRCDPISGHVSLFWYQQALGQGPEFLTYFQNEAQLDKSGLPSDRFFAERPEGSVSTLKIQRTQQEDSAVYLCASSSRPTSGYNEQFFGPGTRLTVL.

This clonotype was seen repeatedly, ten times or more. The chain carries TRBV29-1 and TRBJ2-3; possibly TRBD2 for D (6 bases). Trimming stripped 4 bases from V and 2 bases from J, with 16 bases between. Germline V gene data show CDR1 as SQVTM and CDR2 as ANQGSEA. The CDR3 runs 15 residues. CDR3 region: CSVGGEGGYTDTQYF. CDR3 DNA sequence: TGCAGCGTTGGGGGGGAAGGCGGATACACAGATACGCAGTATTTT.

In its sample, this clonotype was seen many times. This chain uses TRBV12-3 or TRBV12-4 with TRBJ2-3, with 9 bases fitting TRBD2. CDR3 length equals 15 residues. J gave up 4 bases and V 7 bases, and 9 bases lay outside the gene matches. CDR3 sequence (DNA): TGTGCCAGCATTAGTAGCGGGGGATTATCAGATACGCAGTATTTT. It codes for CASISSGGLSDTQYF.

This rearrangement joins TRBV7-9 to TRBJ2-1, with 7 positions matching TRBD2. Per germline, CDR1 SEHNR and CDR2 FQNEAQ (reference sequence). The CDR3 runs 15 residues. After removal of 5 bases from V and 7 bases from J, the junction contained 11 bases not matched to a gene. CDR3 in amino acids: CASSPAGRAGNEQFF. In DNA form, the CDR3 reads TGTGCCAGCAGCCCGGCGGGGAGGGCGGGGAATGAGCAGTTCTTC. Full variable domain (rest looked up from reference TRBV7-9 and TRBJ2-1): DTGVSQNPRHKITKRGQNVTFRCDPISEHNRLYWYRQTLGQGPEFLTYFQNEAQLEKSRLLSDRFSAERPKGSFSTLEIQRTEQGDSAMYLCASSPAGRAGNEQFFGPGTRLTVL.

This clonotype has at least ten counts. In nucleotides, the CDR3 is TGTGCCAGCAGCTTAGCGGGGGCGAACTACGAGCAGTACTTC. Amino acid sequence: CASSLAGANYEQYF. The chain links TRBV7-9 to TRBJ2-7, with D possibly matching TRBD1 (6 bases). The V gene's germline CDR1 is SEHNR and CDR2 FQNEAQ (reference sequence). CDR3 length: 14 residues. Between the trimmed V and J ends, which lost 0 bases and 3 bases, there was a span of 9 bases.

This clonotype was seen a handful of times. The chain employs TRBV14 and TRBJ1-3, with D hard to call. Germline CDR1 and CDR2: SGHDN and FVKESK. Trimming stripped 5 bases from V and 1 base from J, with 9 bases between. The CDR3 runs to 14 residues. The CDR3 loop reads CASSAGKSGNTIYF. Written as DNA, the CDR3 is TGTGCCAGCAGCGCTGGGAAATCTGGAAACACCATATATTTT. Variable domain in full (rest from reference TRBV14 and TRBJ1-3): EAGVTQFPSHSVIEKGQTVTLRCDPISGHDNLYWYRRVMGKEIKFLLHFVKESKQDESGMPNNRFLAERTGGTYSTLKVQPAELEDSGVYFCASSAGKSGNTIYFGEGSWLTVV.

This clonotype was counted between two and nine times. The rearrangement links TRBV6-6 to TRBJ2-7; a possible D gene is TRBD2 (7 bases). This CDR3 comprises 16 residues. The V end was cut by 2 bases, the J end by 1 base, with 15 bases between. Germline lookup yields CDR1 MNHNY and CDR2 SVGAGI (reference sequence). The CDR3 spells CASSYGGGGPSYEQYF. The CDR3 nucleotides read TGTGCCAGCAGTTACGGGGGCGGGGGTCCTTCCTACGAGCAGTACTTC.

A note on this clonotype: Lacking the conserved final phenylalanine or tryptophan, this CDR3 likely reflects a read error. CDR3 bases: TGTGCCAGCAGTTTTGGAGGAGTCCTAGCCAAAAACATTCAGTACCTC. The encoded protein is CASSFGGVLAKNIQYL. The rearrangement joins TRBV6-2 or TRBV6-3 to TRBJ2-4; D perhaps matches TRBD2 (5 bases). The CDR3 is 16 residues long. The V end lost 4 bases, the J end lost 0 bases, and 13 bases lay between the germline ends. Germline CDR1 MNHEY, CDR2 SVGEGT.

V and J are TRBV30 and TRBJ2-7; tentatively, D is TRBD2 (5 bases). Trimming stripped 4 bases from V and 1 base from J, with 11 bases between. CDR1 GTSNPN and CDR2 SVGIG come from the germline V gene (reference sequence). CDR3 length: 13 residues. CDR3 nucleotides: TGTGCCTGGAACGAGGAGCGGTCCTACGAGCAGTACTTC. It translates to CAWNEERSYEQYF.

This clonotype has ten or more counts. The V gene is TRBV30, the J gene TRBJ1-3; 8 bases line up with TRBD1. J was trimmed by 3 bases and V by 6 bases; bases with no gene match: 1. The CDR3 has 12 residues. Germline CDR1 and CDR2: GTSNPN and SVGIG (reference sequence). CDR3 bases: TGTGCCTGTGGGACAGGTGGAAACACCATATATTTT. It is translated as CACGTGGNTIYF.

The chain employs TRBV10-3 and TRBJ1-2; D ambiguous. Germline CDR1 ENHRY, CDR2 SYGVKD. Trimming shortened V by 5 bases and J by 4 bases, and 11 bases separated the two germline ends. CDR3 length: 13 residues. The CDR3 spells CAISRQETYGYTF. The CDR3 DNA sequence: TGTGCCATCAGTAGGCAGGAGACCTATGGCTACACCTTC.

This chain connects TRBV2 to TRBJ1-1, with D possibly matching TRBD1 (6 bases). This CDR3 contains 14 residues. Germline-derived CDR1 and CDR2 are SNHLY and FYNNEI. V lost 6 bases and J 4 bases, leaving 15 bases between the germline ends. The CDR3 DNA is TGTGCCAGCAGACCCGGGACAATCGGCACTGAAGCTTTCTTT. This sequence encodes CASRPGTIGTEAFF.

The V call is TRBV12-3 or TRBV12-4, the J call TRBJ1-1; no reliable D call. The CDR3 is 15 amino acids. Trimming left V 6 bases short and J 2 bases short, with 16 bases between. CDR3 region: CASSRNSDPNTEAFF. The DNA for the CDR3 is TGTGCCAGCAGCCGTAACTCGGATCCTAACACTGAAGCTTTCTTT.

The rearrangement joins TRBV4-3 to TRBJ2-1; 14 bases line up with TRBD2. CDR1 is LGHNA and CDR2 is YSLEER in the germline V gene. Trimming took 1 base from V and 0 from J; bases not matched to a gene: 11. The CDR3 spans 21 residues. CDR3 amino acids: CASSQAKGLAGGLSSYNEQFF. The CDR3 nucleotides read TGCGCCAGCAGCCAAGCTAAAGGACTAGCGGGGGGCCTGAGCTCCTACAATGAGCAGTTCTTC.

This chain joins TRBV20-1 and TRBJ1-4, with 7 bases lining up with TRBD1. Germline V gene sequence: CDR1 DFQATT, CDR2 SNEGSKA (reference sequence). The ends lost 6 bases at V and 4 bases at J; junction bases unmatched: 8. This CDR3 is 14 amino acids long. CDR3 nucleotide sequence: TGCAGTGCCCCACCGGGACAGTTTAATGAAAAACTGTTTTTT. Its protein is CSAPPGQFNEKLFF.

The CDR3 nucleotides are TGCAGCGTCACCCTTCTAGCGGGCGCCCCTGGTGAGCAGTTCTTC. Its translation is CSVTLLAGAPGEQFF. This sequence joins TRBV29-1 and TRBJ2-1; TRBD2 aligns across 8 bases. V was pared by 6 bases and J by 9 bases, with 16 bases of the junction left unmatched. CDR1 and CDR2 from the germline V gene are SQVTM and ANQGSEA. The CDR3 consists of 15 residues.